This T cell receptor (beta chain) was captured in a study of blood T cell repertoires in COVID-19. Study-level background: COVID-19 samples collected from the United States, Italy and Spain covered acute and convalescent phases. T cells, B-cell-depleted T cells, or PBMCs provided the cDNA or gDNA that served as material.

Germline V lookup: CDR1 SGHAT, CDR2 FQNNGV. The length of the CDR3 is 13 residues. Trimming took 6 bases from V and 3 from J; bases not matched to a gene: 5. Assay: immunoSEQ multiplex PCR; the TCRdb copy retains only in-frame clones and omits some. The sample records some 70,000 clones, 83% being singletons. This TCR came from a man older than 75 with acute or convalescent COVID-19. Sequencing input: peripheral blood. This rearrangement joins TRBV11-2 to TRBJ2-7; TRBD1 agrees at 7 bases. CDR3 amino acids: CASSYRQGYEQYF. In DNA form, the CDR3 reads TGTGCCAGCAGTTATCGACAGGGCTACGAGCAGTACTTC.